These T cell receptor beta chains were read from a single sample in a study of blood T cells in healthy people across ages. TCRdb itself ran the 5' RACE reads through MiXCR, one entry per CDR3 protein. The repertoire holds fewer than 2,000,000 distinct CDR3 sequences, with roughly two fifths as singletons. The sequencing sample was made of blood. The receptors stem from a human donor in good health. CDR3s include the opening cysteine and the closing phenylalanine or tryptophan. The order of the fields is CDR3 DNA, CDR3 protein, V gene, clone size, J gene, D gene. D genes are given only for firm matches. Size values are once, few and many counts, or a class for expanded clones, and some rows have none.

cdr3_nt: TGCGTCAGCAGCCAAGCCCCGGCCTACGAGCAGTACTTC
cdr3_aa: CVSSQAPAYEQYF
v_call: TRBV4-1
clone_size: -
j_call: TRBJ2-7
d_call: -

cdr3_nt: TGTGCCAGCAGCCAAGATTTCGGTAGATCGGCGACTGAAGCTTTCTTT
cdr3_aa: CASSQDFGRSATEAFF
v_call: TRBV4-2
clone_size: -
j_call: TRBJ1-1
d_call: -

cdr3_nt: TGTGCCAGCAGTTTATTTGGGGAGGGTAATGAGCAGTTCTTC
cdr3_aa: CASSLFGEGNEQFF
v_call: TRBV12-3/TRBV12-4
clone_size: -
j_call: TRBJ2-1
d_call: TRBD2

cdr3_nt: TGTGCCAGCAGGCGGGACACGGGCACTGAAGCTTTCTTT
cdr3_aa: CASRRDTGTEAFF
v_call: TRBV6-4
clone_size: -
j_call: TRBJ1-1
d_call: -

cdr3_nt: TGTGCCAGCAGTCAACTCAGGGGGAAGGGAGACACTGAAGCTTTCTTT
cdr3_aa: CASSQLRGKGDTEAFF
v_call: TRBV4-2
clone_size: few
j_call: TRBJ1-1
d_call: TRBD1

cdr3_nt: TGTGCCAGCAGCTTAGCTAGCGGGGTCACCGGGGAGCTGTTTTTT
cdr3_aa: CASSLASGVTGELFF
v_call: TRBV7-2
clone_size: -
j_call: TRBJ2-2
d_call: TRBD2

cdr3_nt: TGCGCCAGCAGCCAAGATTGGGGAACCCTCCACTTT
cdr3_aa: CASSQDWGTLHF
v_call: TRBV4-3
clone_size: -
j_call: TRBJ1-6
d_call: -

cdr3_nt: TGTGCCAGCAGTACTCGGGGGATCTACAATGAGCAGTTCTTC
cdr3_aa: CASSTRGIYNEQFF
v_call: TRBV12-3/TRBV12-4
clone_size: -
j_call: TRBJ2-1
d_call: -

cdr3_nt: TGTGCCAGCAGTTGCGGCGCTAGCAATCAGCCCCAGCATTTT
cdr3_aa: CASSCGASNQPQHF
v_call: TRBV12-3/TRBV12-4
clone_size: -
j_call: TRBJ1-5
d_call: -

cdr3_nt: TGTGCCAGCAGTTGGGGTCAGGTTGGGGAAAAACTGTTTTTT
cdr3_aa: CASSWGQVGEKLFF
v_call: TRBV6-5
clone_size: few
j_call: TRBJ1-4
d_call: -

cdr3_nt: TGCGCCAGCAGCTCGGGACCGGTTAACTATGGCTACACCTTC
cdr3_aa: CASSSGPVNYGYTF
v_call: TRBV5-1
clone_size: few
j_call: TRBJ1-2
d_call: -

cdr3_nt: TGTGCCAGCAGCTTTACGACAGAAATCTCCTACGAGCAGTACTTC
cdr3_aa: CASSFTTEISYEQYF
v_call: TRBV11-2
clone_size: -
j_call: TRBJ2-7
d_call: -

cdr3_nt: TGCGCCAGCAGAATGGGACTAGCGGGGGGGTCACCCTACGTAGAGCAGTACTTC
cdr3_aa: CASRMGLAGGSPYVEQYF
v_call: TRBV5-1
clone_size: -
j_call: TRBJ2-5
d_call: TRBD2

cdr3_nt: TGTGCCAGCAGTTTAAATAGGGACCACGGCGGAAAACTGTTTTTT
cdr3_aa: CASSLNRDHGGKLFF
v_call: TRBV12-3/TRBV12-4
clone_size: -
j_call: TRBJ1-4
d_call: -

cdr3_nt: TGCGCCAGCAGCTTGGGGGGCCATGGCAATCAGCCCCAGCATTTT
cdr3_aa: CASSLGGHGNQPQHF
v_call: TRBV5-1
clone_size: many
j_call: TRBJ1-5
d_call: -

cdr3_nt: TGCAGTGCTAGAGAACCGTGGGTAGCGGGGGGGCCCGTCTCTTACAATGAGCAGTACTTC
cdr3_aa: CSAREPWVAGGPVSYNEQYF
v_call: TRBV20-1
clone_size: -
j_call: TRBJ2-5
d_call: TRBD2

cdr3_nt: TGCGCCGGCAGTCTGGGACTAGCGGGGGTGAGTGAGCAGTTCTTC
cdr3_aa: CAGSLGLAGVSEQFF
v_call: TRBV4-3
clone_size: -
j_call: TRBJ2-1
d_call: TRBD2

cdr3_nt: TGTGCCAGCAGCTTCCTAGCGTTACCCACAGATACGCAGTATTTT
cdr3_aa: CASSFLALPTDTQYF
v_call: TRBV7-9
clone_size: -
j_call: TRBJ2-3
d_call: -

cdr3_nt: TGTGCCAGCAGTTACTGGGGCGAGGGGGCCACCTATAGCTACACCTTC
cdr3_aa: CASSYWGEGATYSYTF
v_call: TRBV6-5
clone_size: -
j_call: TRBJ1-2
d_call: TRBD1

cdr3_nt: TGTGCGGCCGGGGGGTTAACCTACGAGCAGTACTTC
cdr3_aa: CAAGGLTYEQYF
v_call: TRBV10-3
clone_size: many
j_call: TRBJ2-7
d_call: TRBD2

cdr3_nt: TGTGCCACCTCCGGGACAGTGAACACTGAAGCTTTCTTT
cdr3_aa: CATSGTVNTEAFF
v_call: TRBV10-3
clone_size: -
j_call: TRBJ1-1
d_call: TRBD1

cdr3_nt: TGTGCCAGCAGTGAACCTGAAGGGGGGGACTATGGCTACACCTTC
cdr3_aa: CASSEPEGGDYGYTF
v_call: TRBV25-1
clone_size: -
j_call: TRBJ1-2
d_call: -

cdr3_nt: TGTGCCAGCAGTCCGACAGATTTCTATGGCTACACCTTC
cdr3_aa: CASSPTDFYGYTF
v_call: TRBV12-3/TRBV12-4
clone_size: many
j_call: TRBJ1-2
d_call: -

cdr3_nt: TGCAGTGCTAGGGGTCCCAGCGGAGAGACCCAGTACTTC
cdr3_aa: CSARGPSGETQYF
v_call: TRBV20-1
clone_size: few
j_call: TRBJ2-5
d_call: -

cdr3_nt: TGTGCCAGCAGCCGGCAAAAGGTGAAGAGGGCGGCTGGCTACACCTTC
cdr3_aa: CASSRQKVKRAAGYTF
v_call: TRBV4-2
clone_size: -
j_call: TRBJ1-2
d_call: -

cdr3_nt: TGTGCCAGCAGTGTTCGACAGGGTGAAGAGCAGTACTTC
cdr3_aa: CASSVRQGEEQYF
v_call: TRBV12-3/TRBV12-4
clone_size: few
j_call: TRBJ2-4
d_call: TRBD1

cdr3_nt: TGTGCCAGTCGCTCATCCCCCCTTCGAGCAGGGAGACGAGATACGCAGTGTTTT
cdr3_aa: CASRSSPLRAGRRDTQCF
v_call: TRBV7-9
clone_size: -
j_call: TRBJ2-3
d_call: -

cdr3_nt: TGCAGCGTCACCCCTGGGGGCCCGAACACTGAAGCTTTCTTT
cdr3_aa: CSVTPGGPNTEAFF
v_call: TRBV29-1
clone_size: -
j_call: TRBJ1-1
d_call: -

cdr3_nt: TGTGCCAGCAACATAGGGACTAGCGGAAAAGAGACCCAGTACTTC
cdr3_aa: CASNIGTSGKETQYF
v_call: TRBV9
clone_size: few
j_call: TRBJ2-5
d_call: TRBD2

cdr3_nt: TGTGCCAGCAGCTCCAGACAGGGCGGTCAGCCCCAGCATTTT
cdr3_aa: CASSSRQGGQPQHF
v_call: TRBV7-2
clone_size: many
j_call: TRBJ1-5
d_call: TRBD1

cdr3_nt: TGCAGTGCTACGGGACCACCGTCACCCCTCCACTTT
cdr3_aa: CSATGPPSPLHF
v_call: TRBV20-1
clone_size: few
j_call: TRBJ1-6
d_call: -

cdr3_nt: TGTGCCAGCAGCTTAGGGACATTTCGTTACAATGAGCAGTTCTTC
cdr3_aa: CASSLGTFRYNEQFF
v_call: TRBV7-6
clone_size: -
j_call: TRBJ2-1
d_call: -

cdr3_nt: TGTGCCAGCAGCTTAAGGGGGACAATTGAAACCTTTAATTCACCCCTCCACTTT
cdr3_aa: CASSLRGTIETFNSPLHF
v_call: TRBV7-8
clone_size: -
j_call: TRBJ1-6
d_call: -

cdr3_nt: TGTGCCAGCAGCAAATTCAGGGGCCTAGAGGGTGAAGGCAATCAGCCCCAGCATTTT
cdr3_aa: CASSKFRGLEGEGNQPQHF
v_call: TRBV21-1
clone_size: once
j_call: TRBJ1-5
d_call: -

cdr3_nt: TGTGCCAGCAGCAGTGACAGGGGCGGGAGTAATTCACCCCTCCACTTT
cdr3_aa: CASSSDRGGSNSPLHF
v_call: TRBV7-6
clone_size: -
j_call: TRBJ1-6
d_call: TRBD1

cdr3_nt: TGCAGTGCTACTGACAGGGGTGAACCTAATGAAAAACTGTTTTTT
cdr3_aa: CSATDRGEPNEKLFF
v_call: TRBV20-1
clone_size: -
j_call: TRBJ1-4
d_call: TRBD1

cdr3_nt: TGTGCCAGCAGTTTTCTGGGGTCCGGGGTCACTGAAGCTTTCTTT
cdr3_aa: CASSFLGSGVTEAFF
v_call: TRBV12-3/TRBV12-4
clone_size: few
j_call: TRBJ1-1
d_call: -

cdr3_nt: TGCAGTGCTAGAGCCTCACAGGGAATGACTGAAGCTTTCTTT
cdr3_aa: CSARASQGMTEAFF
v_call: TRBV20-1
clone_size: -
j_call: TRBJ1-1
d_call: -

cdr3_nt: TGTGCCAGCAGTCCCGGCGACAGCAACTATGGCTACACCTTC
cdr3_aa: CASSPGDSNYGYTF
v_call: TRBV6-6
clone_size: few
j_call: TRBJ1-2
d_call: -

cdr3_nt: TGTGCCAGCCAGACCCACACAGATACGCAGTATTTT
cdr3_aa: CASQTHTDTQYF
v_call: TRBV28
clone_size: -
j_call: TRBJ2-3
d_call: -

cdr3_nt: TGTGCCAGCATGGGGGTTCAAGAGACCCAGTACTTC
cdr3_aa: CASMGVQETQYF
v_call: TRBV11-2
clone_size: once
j_call: TRBJ2-5
d_call: -

cdr3_nt: TGCGCCAGCAGCCGTGGTGGGGGTACCTCTGGGGCCAACGTCCTGACTTTC
cdr3_aa: CASSRGGGTSGANVLTF
v_call: TRBV5-1
clone_size: -
j_call: TRBJ2-6
d_call: -

cdr3_nt: TGTGCCATCAGTGATGGGACAGGAATCTCCTACGAGCAGTACTTC
cdr3_aa: CAISDGTGISYEQYF
v_call: TRBV10-3
clone_size: -
j_call: TRBJ2-7
d_call: TRBD1

cdr3_nt: TGTGCCATCAGTGAGTCGAAGCCCAAGAAGAACTATGGCTACACCTTC
cdr3_aa: CAISESKPKKNYGYTF
v_call: TRBV10-3
clone_size: -
j_call: TRBJ1-2
d_call: -

cdr3_nt: TGTGCCAGCATGGAAAACACTGAAGCTTTCTTT
cdr3_aa: CASMENTEAFF
v_call: TRBV27
clone_size: -
j_call: TRBJ1-1
d_call: -

cdr3_nt: TGCAGTGTACGGGCCACCTCCTACGAGCAGTACTTC
cdr3_aa: CSVRATSYEQYF
v_call: TRBV20-1
clone_size: few
j_call: TRBJ2-7
d_call: -

cdr3_nt: TGTGCCAGCAGTTCCCGTGGAGGTCTTGAGACCCAGTACTTC
cdr3_aa: CASSSRGGLETQYF
v_call: TRBV28
clone_size: few
j_call: TRBJ2-5
d_call: -

cdr3_nt: TGCGCCAGCAGCTTCTCGGAATCACTCAATGAGCAGTTCTTC
cdr3_aa: CASSFSESLNEQFF
v_call: TRBV5-1
clone_size: -
j_call: TRBJ2-1
d_call: -

cdr3_nt: TGTGCCAGCCTATCGGACATATCTAATGAAAAACTGTTTTTT
cdr3_aa: CASLSDISNEKLFF
v_call: TRBV25-1
clone_size: -
j_call: TRBJ1-4
d_call: -

cdr3_nt: TGTGCCAGCACTTATCTCATGCTAAATTACTACAATGAGCAGTTCTTC
cdr3_aa: CASTYLMLNYYNEQFF
v_call: TRBV7-9
clone_size: -
j_call: TRBJ2-1
d_call: -

cdr3_nt: TGCAGCCTTTCTAGCGGGCCAAGGACAGAGACCCAGTACTTC
cdr3_aa: CSLSSGPRTETQYF
v_call: TRBV29-1
clone_size: few
j_call: TRBJ2-5
d_call: TRBD2

cdr3_nt: TGTGCCAGCAGATCAAACCAGGGGGCGCACCTGGGTGAGCAGTTCTTC
cdr3_aa: CASRSNQGAHLGEQFF
v_call: TRBV5-5
clone_size: -
j_call: TRBJ2-1
d_call: TRBD1

cdr3_nt: TGTGCCAGCAGTAGGGACTTAGGAGATGGCTACACCTTC
cdr3_aa: CASSRDLGDGYTF
v_call: TRBV12-3/TRBV12-4
clone_size: -
j_call: TRBJ1-2
d_call: -

cdr3_nt: TGTGCCAGCAGCGCGGGGACAAATACCTACGAGCAGTACTTC
cdr3_aa: CASSAGTNTYEQYF
v_call: TRBV9
clone_size: few
j_call: TRBJ2-7
d_call: -

cdr3_nt: TGTGCCAGCAGCTTAGGAGAAGGTTGGGAAAAACTGTTTTTT
cdr3_aa: CASSLGEGWEKLFF
v_call: TRBV7-9
clone_size: -
j_call: TRBJ1-4
d_call: -

cdr3_nt: TGTGCCAGCAGCTTAGGCGGCAGGGGGCGAAGCACAGATACGCAGTATTTT
cdr3_aa: CASSLGGRGRSTDTQYF
v_call: TRBV7-2
clone_size: -
j_call: TRBJ2-3
d_call: TRBD1

cdr3_nt: TGTGCCAGCAGTTTGTTAGGGCAGGCCCATTCACCCCTCCACTTT
cdr3_aa: CASSLLGQAHSPLHF
v_call: TRBV27
clone_size: few
j_call: TRBJ1-6
d_call: -

cdr3_nt: TGTGCCAACAGTTATAGGCAGAACTATGGCTACACCTTC
cdr3_aa: CANSYRQNYGYTF
v_call: TRBV6-5
clone_size: -
j_call: TRBJ1-2
d_call: -

cdr3_nt: TGTGCCAGCAGCTTCGGGGACGGCCTGGGAGGCTACACCTTC
cdr3_aa: CASSFGDGLGGYTF
v_call: TRBV7-9
clone_size: few
j_call: TRBJ1-2
d_call: -

cdr3_nt: TGTGCCAGCAGTAGGGACGGGGTTTATAATGAGCAGTTCTTC
cdr3_aa: CASSRDGVYNEQFF
v_call: TRBV6-4
clone_size: -
j_call: TRBJ2-1
d_call: -